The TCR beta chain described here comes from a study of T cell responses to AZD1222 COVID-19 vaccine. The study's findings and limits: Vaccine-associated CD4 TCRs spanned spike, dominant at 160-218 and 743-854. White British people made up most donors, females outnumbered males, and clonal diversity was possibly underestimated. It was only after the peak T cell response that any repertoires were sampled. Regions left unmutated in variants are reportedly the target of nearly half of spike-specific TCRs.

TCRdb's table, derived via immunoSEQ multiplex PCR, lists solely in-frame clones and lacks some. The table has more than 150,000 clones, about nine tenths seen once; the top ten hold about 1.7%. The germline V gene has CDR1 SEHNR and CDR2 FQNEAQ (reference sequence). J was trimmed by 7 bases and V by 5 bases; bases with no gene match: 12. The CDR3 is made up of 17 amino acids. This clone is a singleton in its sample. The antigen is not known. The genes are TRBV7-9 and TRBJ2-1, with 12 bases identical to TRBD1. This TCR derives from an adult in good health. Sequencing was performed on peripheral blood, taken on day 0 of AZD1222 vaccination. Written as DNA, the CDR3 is TGTGCCAGCAGCCGGGGACAGGGGGCATTTTATCTTAATGAGCAGTTCTTC. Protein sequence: CASSRGQGAFYLNEQFF.